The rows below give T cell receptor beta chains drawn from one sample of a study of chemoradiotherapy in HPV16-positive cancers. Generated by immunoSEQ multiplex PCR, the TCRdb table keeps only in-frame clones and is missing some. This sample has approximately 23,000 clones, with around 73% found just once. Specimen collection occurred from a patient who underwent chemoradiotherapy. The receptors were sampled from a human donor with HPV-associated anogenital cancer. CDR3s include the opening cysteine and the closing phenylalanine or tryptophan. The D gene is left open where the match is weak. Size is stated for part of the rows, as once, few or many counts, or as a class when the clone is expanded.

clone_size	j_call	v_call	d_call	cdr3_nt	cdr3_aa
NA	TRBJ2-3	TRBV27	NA	TGTGCCAGCGGCCTACGGGCCACACCAGTTTTAAACACAGATACGCAGTATTTT	CASGLRATPVLNTDTQYF
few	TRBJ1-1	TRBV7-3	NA	TGTGCCAGCAGCTTAACGGGGGAGTTTGAAGCTTTCTTT	CASSLTGEFEAFF
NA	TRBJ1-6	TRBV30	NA	TGTGCCTGGAGGGAAGACGGGTCCTATAATTCACCCCTCCACTTT	CAWREDGSYNSPLHF
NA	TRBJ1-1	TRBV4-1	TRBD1	TGCGCCAGCAGCCAAAAGGACAGGACAAACACTGAAGCTTTCTTT	CASSQKDRTNTEAFF
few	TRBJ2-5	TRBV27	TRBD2	TGTGCCAGCAGTAACTCCGGGACTAGCAGTGGGACCCAGTACTTC	CASSNSGTSSGTQYF
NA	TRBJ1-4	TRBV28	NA	TGTGCCAGCAGTTCCGGGACGGCCAATGAAAAACTGTTTTTT	CASSSGTANEKLFF
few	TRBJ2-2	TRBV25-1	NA	TGTGCCAGCACGGCGGGAACCGGGGAGCTGTTTTTT	CASTAGTGELFF
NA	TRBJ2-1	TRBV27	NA	TGTGCCAGCAGCTGGCAAAGACCCGCGGGCTCCTACAATGAGCAGTTCTTC	CASSWQRPAGSYNEQFF
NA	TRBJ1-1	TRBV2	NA	TGTGCCAGCAGTGAACAGGGGAGCACTGAAGCTTTCTTT	CASSEQGSTEAFF
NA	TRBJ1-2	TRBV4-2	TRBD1	TGTGCCAGCAGCCAAGAACAGGGGGCGTCAGGAAGCTATGGCTACACCTTC	CASSQEQGASGSYGYTF
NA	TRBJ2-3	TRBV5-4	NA	TGTGCCAGCAGCTCCAATCGGGGAGATACGCAGTATTTT	CASSSNRGDTQYF
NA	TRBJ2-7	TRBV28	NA	TGTGCCAGCAGTCATACACTTTCCTACGAGCAGTACTTC	CASSHTLSYEQYF
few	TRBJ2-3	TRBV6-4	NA	TGTGCCAGCAGTGATATGGGGGACACAGATACGCAGTATTTT	CASSDMGDTDTQYF
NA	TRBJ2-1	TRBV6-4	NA	TGTGCCAGCAGTGACTCAGTGGGACACAATGAGCAGTTCTTC	CASSDSVGHNEQFF
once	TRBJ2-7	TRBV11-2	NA	TGTGCCAGCAGCTTAGATCCTCTATACGAGCAGTACTTC	CASSLDPLYEQYF